The TCR beta chain described here comes from a study of identical twins. Study findings and constraints: For monozygotic twins, models underestimated out-of-frame TCR alpha sharing.

This clonotype appeared a few times. What it binds is unknown. V dropped 5 bases and J dropped 1; count of bases not matched to a gene: 2. The germline CDR1 and CDR2 sequences are SGHVS and FQNEAQ. The CDR3 covers 15 residues. TCRdb recomputed calls from the 5' RACE reads with MiXCR, one row per CDR3 protein. The sample shows 400,000 to 500,000 distinct CDR3 sequences, roughly an eighth of them seen only once. Another study also made use of these data, one on yellow fever vaccine responses in identical twins.

The source of this sequence is a woman under 30 in good health. The chain has TRBV7-8 and TRBJ2-2, with 9 bases aligning to TRBD1. Sequenced input: CD4+ T cells sorted from blood. The CDR3 bases are TGTGCCAGCAGCAAGGGACAGGGGAACACCGGGGAGCTGTTTTTT. Protein sequence: CASSKGQGNTGELFF.